The next 18 T cell receptor beta chains were all read from a single sample in a study of blood T cells in healthy people across ages. Through a sample-barcoded 5' primer and a J-beta primer mix, a second PCR was run for about 6 to 12 cycles. A single record per CDR3 protein comes from TCRdb applying MiXCR to the 5' RACE reads. In the table there are fewer than 1.5 million distinct CDR3 sequences, approximately 38% of which are singletons. The material sequenced was blood. All receptors come from a woman in her late teens or twenties in good health.

This clonotype was recorded a few times. The V call is TRBV20-1, the J call TRBJ1-1; no definite D call. This CDR3 region has 12 residues. Germline CDR1 DFQATT, CDR2 SNEGSKA (reference sequence). V lost 6 bases and J lost 1, with 9 bases in between. The CDR3 protein is CSAEAGNTEAFF. Written as DNA, the CDR3 is TGCAGTGCCGAGGCGGGGAACACTGAAGCTTTCTTT.

This clonotype was counted between two and nine times. The J gene is TRBJ1-1, the V gene TRBV20-1; possible D gene TRBD1, 5 bases. V was cut by 3 bases and J by 6 bases, with 20 bases left in between. CDR3 length: 15 amino acids. Looked up from germline, CDR1 is DFQATT and CDR2 is SNEGSKA (reference sequence). CDR3 nucleotides: TGCAGTGCTAGTCCAGGGACCCCCGGGACCGCTGAAGCTTTCTTT. It encodes CSASPGTPGTAEAFF.

Only a few counts were recorded for this clonotype. The V call is TRBV3-1, the J call TRBJ2-5; D perhaps matches TRBD2 (6 bases). This CDR3 comprises 16 residues. Germline-derived CDR1 and CDR2 are LGHDT and YNNKEL (reference sequence). V lost 1 base and J 3 bases, leaving 15 bases between the germline ends. CDR3 sequence reads: CASSQGVGLVEETQYF. CDR3 nucleotides: TGTGCCAGCAGCCAAGGCGTGGGACTCGTAGAAGAGACCCAGTACTTC.

The J gene is TRBJ2-7, the V gene TRBV20-1; 8 nucleotides agree with TRBD1. J was trimmed by 5 bases and V by 6 bases; bases with no gene match: 12. Germline V lookup: CDR1 DFQATT, CDR2 SNEGSKA (reference sequence). This CDR3 is built from 14 residues. The CDR3 reads CSAPGPQGANEQYF. CDR3 bases: TGCAGTGCCCCGGGGCCGCAGGGGGCCAACGAGCAGTACTTC.

Of note for this clonotype: A much larger clonotype is one base distant, so this may be a read error. This rearrangement joins TRBV6-4 to TRBJ2-3; D uncertain. This CDR3 has 14 residues. The germline CDR1 and CDR2 sequences are MRHNA and SNTAGT. CDR3 DNA sequence: TGTACCAGCAGTCAAGCAGTAAGCACAGATACGCAGTATTTT. This encodes CTSSQAVSTDTQYF.

The V call is TRBV3-1, the J call TRBJ1-2; D is ambiguous. There are 17 residues in the CDR3. The ends were cut back, 0 bases at V and 3 bases at J, with 17 bases in the middle. Germline CDR1 and CDR2: LGHDT and YNNKEL (reference sequence). The DNA of the CDR3 is TGTGCCAGCAGCCAAGATTTGGCAGGCACTTGGGACTATGGCTACACCTTC. It translates to CASSQDLAGTWDYGYTF. Combining the CDR3 with reference TRBV3-1 and TRBJ1-2 gives the whole variable domain DTAVSQTPKYLVTQMGNDKSIKCEQNLGHDTMYWYKQDSKKFLKIMFSYNNKELIINETVPNRFSPKSPDKAHLNLHINSLELGDSAVYFCASSQDLAGTWDYGYTFGSGTRLTVV.

There are a few counts of this clonotype. The chain employs TRBV5-1 and TRBJ2-3, with 10 bases identical to TRBD2. V trimming: 4 bases; J trimming: 1 base; junction bases outside the gene matches: 6. In germline, CDR1 is SGHRS, CDR2 YFSETQ. The CDR3 contains 16 residues. The CDR3 DNA reads TGCGCCAGCAGCGTCATGGGGACTAGCGGCACAGATACGCAGTATTTT. Translation gives CASSVMGTSGTDTQYF. The variable domain in full, with the rest retrieved from reference TRBV5-1 and TRBJ2-3, is KAGVTQTPRYLIKTRGQQVTLSCSPISGHRSVSWYQQTPGQGLQFLFEYFSETQRNKGNFPGRFSGRQFSNSRSEMNVSTLELGDSALYLCASSVMGTSGTDTQYFGPGTRLTVL.

Note on this clonotype: The junction and the germline gene differ at one end; a read error may be behind it. The chain has TRBV5-1 and TRBJ2-7, with D tentatively TRBD1 or TRBD2 (5 bases each). Germline CDR1 reads SGHRS; CDR2 reads YFSETQ. CDR3 length equals 13 residues. The CDR3 sequence is CASSVGTVYEQYF. CDR3 bases: TGTGCCAGCAGTGTTGGGACGGTCTACGAGCAGTACTTC.

This clonotype was detected a few times. The CDR3 DNA follows: TGTGCCAGCAGTTTAGTCGACGCCAAAAACATTCAGTACTTC. Translating gives CASSLVDAKNIQYF. The V and J genes are TRBV12-3 or TRBV12-4 and TRBJ2-4; D is uncertain. V shed 1 base and J shed 1 base, with 5 bases lying between them. This CDR3 spans 14 amino acids.

J is TRBJ1-1 and V is TRBV5-1; 7 bases are shared with TRBD1. This CDR3 region has 14 residues. Germline trimming cut 4 bases from V and 3 bases from J; bases unmatched to any gene: 6. Germline V gene sequence: CDR1 SGHRS, CDR2 YFSETQ. The CDR3 sequence: CASSPEGADTEAFF. Here the CDR3 DNA reads TGCGCCAGCAGCCCTGAGGGGGCGGACACTGAAGCTTTCTTT.

This clonotype was observed a single time. This rearrangement joins TRBV4-1 to TRBJ2-1; 8 bases line up with TRBD2. The V gene's germline CDR1 is MGHRA and CDR2 YSYEKL. The CDR3 runs 12 residues. The V segment lost 0 bases and the J segment 14 bases; nucleotides outside the gene matches: 3. CDR3 protein: CASSQDGSGEFF. The CDR3 region has the DNA TGCGCCAGCAGCCAAGATGGTAGCGGGGAGTTCTTC.

This clonotype turned up a few times. In nucleotides, the CDR3 is TGTGCCATCGGAGACGCAGGGCGTGAAAAACTGTTTTTT. It specifies CAIGDAGREKLFF. This chain uses TRBV12-3 or TRBV12-4 with TRBJ1-4; D might be TRBD1 (5 bases). V was cut by 10 bases and J by 7 bases, with 16 bases left in between. The CDR3 runs 13 residues.

About this clonotype: This may arise from a read error, as a much more abundant clone is one base away. The rearrangement uses TRBV9 and TRBJ1-2, with a tentative D call TRBD1 (6 bases). Germline loops: CDR1 SGDLS, CDR2 YYNGEE. This CDR3 has 13 amino acids. V was shortened by 3 bases and J by 9 bases, with 15 bases between the two germline ends. In nucleotides, the CDR3 is TGTGCCAGCAGCGGAGTCCCGCAGGGGAGCTACACCTTC. Translation gives CASSGVPQGSYTF.

CDR3 DNA sequence: TGTGCCTGGAGTGTACAGGAGATTAATGAAAAACTGTTTTTT. Residues: CAWSVQEINEKLFF. This chain joins TRBV30 and TRBJ1-4; maybe TRBD1 (5 bases). The V gene lost 0 bases and the J gene lost 4 bases, with 9 bases spanning the gap. The V gene's germline CDR1 is GTSNPN and CDR2 SVGIG (reference sequence). This CDR3 has 14 residues.

This clonotype was seen more than once but under ten times. The rearrangement joins TRBV9 to TRBJ2-1; possibly TRBD2 for D (5 bases). CDR1 is SGDLS and CDR2 is YYNGEE in the germline V gene. V shed 4 bases and J shed 1 base, with 18 bases lying between them. The CDR3 consists of 17 residues. The CDR3, as DNA: TGTGCCAGCAGCCCTCGCGGAAGCGGAGATTCCTACAATGAGCAGTTCTTC. Amino acids: CASSPRGSGDSYNEQFF.

V and J are TRBV6-1 and TRBJ2-7, with TRBD2 matching 7 bases. In germline, CDR1 is MNHNS, CDR2 SASEGT. V lost 11 bases and J lost 3; bases outside the gene matches: 7. CDR3 length: 12 amino acids. CDR3 residues: CAGGDHLYEQYF. As DNA, the CDR3 is TGTGCCGGGGGGGACCACCTCTACGAGCAGTACTTC.

The table lists this clonotype with a few counts. V and J are TRBV9 and TRBJ2-1, with 8 bases aligning to TRBD2. With 0 bases clipped from V and 6 bases from J, the junction kept 8 bases outside the gene matches. Germline CDR1 is SGDLS and CDR2 is YYNGEE. CDR3 size: 16 residues. The CDR3 is CASSVATGGPSNEQFF. The CDR3 coding sequence is TGTGCCAGCAGCGTAGCGACGGGGGGGCCATCCAATGAGCAGTTCTTC.

This clonotype was observed a few times. The genes are TRBV4-1 and TRBJ1-2, with TRBD1 matching 12 bases. Trimming took 0 bases from V and 6 from J; bases not matched to a gene: 8. Looked up from germline, CDR1 is MGHRA and CDR2 is YSYEKL. CDR3 length equals 17 residues. The CDR3 sequence: CASSQEEKGQGADGYTF. The CDR3 DNA is TGCGCCAGCAGCCAAGAGGAAAAGGGACAGGGGGCCGATGGCTACACCTTC.